These 27 T cell receptor beta chains were sequenced from one sample in a study of neurological immune-mediated disorders. TCRdb ran MiXCR on the 5' RACE reads and lists one entry per CDR3 protein. The data contain 71,000 or so distinct CDR3 sequences, roughly an eighth of them seen just once; the ten biggest clones take up 4.6%. Sample time point: longitudinal time-point 1 (baseline). What was sequenced was PBMCs. The receptors here all came from a female donor with HTLV-1-associated myelopathy (HAM/TSP).

This clonotype was observed at least ten times. The V call is TRBV5-1, the J call TRBJ2-7, with D perhaps matching TRBD1 or TRBD2 (6 bases each). CDR3 length: 13 amino acids. The V end was cut by 1 base, the J end by 7 bases, with 12 bases between. Looked up from germline, CDR1 is SGHRS and CDR2 is YFSETQ. In DNA, the CDR3 is TGCGCCAGCAGCTTGCCGGGGGCGGAAGAGCAGTACTTC. Its protein is CASSLPGAEEQYF.

This clonotype was detected ten times or more. CDR3 sequence (DNA): TGTGCCAGCAGCTTGCGGACAGATACCTACAATGAGCAGTTCTTC. Residues: CASSLRTDTYNEQFF. V usage is TRBV7-2 and J usage is TRBJ2-1, with D perhaps TRBD1 (6 bases). The CDR3 is 15 residues long. Trimming cost V 3 bases and J 2 bases, with 11 bases left between them. Per the germline V gene, CDR1 is SGHTA and CDR2 is FQGNSA.

To note about this clonotype: Sequence at one end of the junction differs from germline and may be a read error. The chain has TRBV7-7 and TRBJ2-7; D may match TRBD1 or TRBD2 (5 bases each). Germline CDR1 SSHAT, CDR2 FNYEAQ (reference sequence). CDR3 length: 13 residues. The CDR3 reads CASSLAQGDEQYF. CDR3 nucleotide sequence: TGTGCTAGCAGCTTGGCTCAGGGAGACGAGCAGTACTTC.

The chain employs TRBV7-9 and TRBJ2-7; TRBD1 matches 7 bases. Trimming cost V 5 bases and J 2 bases; bases outside gene matches: 6. This CDR3 spans 14 amino acids. Germline assignment: CDR1 SEHNR and CDR2 FQNEAQ (reference sequence). CDR3 in amino acids: CASSTEDRAYEQYF. Here the CDR3 DNA reads TGTGCCAGCAGCACCGAAGACAGGGCCTACGAGCAGTACTTC.

This clonotype was recorded a few times. The chain links TRBV5-1 to TRBJ1-6, with D uncertain. Looked up from germline, CDR1 is SGHRS and CDR2 is YFSETQ. This CDR3 spans 13 amino acids. Trimming pared 5 bases from V and 6 bases from J, leaving 9 bases between. The DNA for the CDR3 is TGCGCCAGCAGTGATGGGGTTAATTCACCCCTCCACTTT. It is translated as CASSDGVNSPLHF.

V gene TRBV19 combines with J gene TRBJ2-5; TRBD1 agrees at 7 bases. V was clipped by 3 bases and J by 3 bases; unmatched bases: 7. Germline CDR1 reads LNHDA; CDR2 reads SQIVND (reference sequence). The CDR3 has 15 amino acids. The CDR3 loop reads CASSMIPGQKETQYF. The DNA of the CDR3 is TGTGCCAGTAGTATGATACCGGGACAGAAAGAGACCCAGTACTTC.

This clonotype came up many times. The J gene is TRBJ2-1, the V gene TRBV20-1; TRBD2 aligns across 13 bases. The CDR3 totals 19 residues. Germline assignment: CDR1 DFQATT and CDR2 SNEGSKA (reference sequence). J lost 0 bases, V lost 2 bases, and 10 bases had no gene match. The CDR3 loop is CSARTTSGGAGLSYNEQFF. The CDR3 DNA is TGCAGTGCTAGAACTACTAGCGGGGGGGCAGGACTCTCCTACAATGAGCAGTTCTTC.

This clonotype was counted at least ten times. V is TRBV5-1 and J is TRBJ2-1; TRBD1 aligns across 9 bases. CDR1 is SGHRS, CDR2 YFSETQ, per germline. CDR3 length equals 15 residues. V was pared by 0 bases and J by 4 bases, with 2 bases of the junction left unmatched. CDR3 amino acids: CASSLDGQGYNEQFF. CDR3 nucleotide sequence: TGCGCCAGCAGCTTGGACGGACAGGGGTACAATGAGCAGTTCTTC. The entire variable domain, with the rest obtained from reference TRBV5-1 and TRBJ2-1, is as follows: KAGVTQTPRYLIKTRGQQVTLSCSPISGHRSVSWYQQTPGQGLQFLFEYFSETQRNKGNFPGRFSGRQFSNSRSEMNVSTLELGDSALYLCASSLDGQGYNEQFFGPGTRLTVL.

This clonotype has ten or more counts. The chain uses TRBV20-1 and TRBJ2-3; 8 nucleotides match TRBD2. Germline loops: CDR1 DFQATT, CDR2 SNEGSKA (reference sequence). The CDR3 has 16 residues. V was pared by 0 bases and J by 4 bases, with 9 bases of the junction left unmatched. The CDR3 bases are TGCAGTGCTAGAGATCATCAGCGGGGGTACGCAGATACGCAGTATTTT. This codes for CSARDHQRGYADTQYF.

This clonotype was recorded many times. The chain combines TRBV20-1 with TRBJ1-1; 9 nucleotides match TRBD1. Germline V lookup: CDR1 DFQATT, CDR2 SNEGSKA (reference sequence). The ends lost 4 bases at V and 5 bases at J; junction bases unmatched: 8. The CDR3 runs to 14 residues. DNA for the CDR3: TGCAGTGCTACCTCGGACAGGGGATGGACTGAAGCTTTCTTT. Its translation is CSATSDRGWTEAFF.

The table lists this clonotype with many counts. V and J are TRBV20-1 and TRBJ1-1, with D possibly being TRBD1 (5 bases). There are 14 residues in the CDR3. CDR1 and CDR2 from the germline V gene are DFQATT and SNEGSKA (reference sequence). V lost 4 bases to trimming and J lost 1 base, with 13 bases between them. CDR3 protein: CSAIAGAANTEAFF. CDR3 DNA: TGCAGTGCTATTGCTGGGGCAGCGAACACTGAAGCTTTCTTT.

This clonotype was seen at least ten times. The chain links TRBV4-1 to TRBJ2-7; D gene unclear. Looked up from germline, CDR1 is MGHRA and CDR2 is YSYEKL. The CDR3 is made up of 16 amino acids. Trimming cost V 0 bases and J 0 bases, with 12 bases left between them. CDR3 DNA: TGCGCCAGCAGCCAAGATATAATAAGGAGCTCCTACGAGCAGTACTTC. It specifies CASSQDIIRSSYEQYF.

This clonotype showed up many times. The rearrangement joins TRBV7-2 to TRBJ2-7; D uncertain. Trimming left V 3 bases short and J 7 bases short, with 10 bases between. CDR1 is SGHTA, CDR2 FQGNSA, per germline. The CDR3 sequence is 12 residues long. CDR3 region: CASSLSNGEQYF. In nucleotides, the CDR3 is TGTGCCAGCAGCTTGTCAAACGGGGAGCAGTACTTC.

This clonotype was counted at least ten times. The V gene is TRBV20-1, the J gene TRBJ1-4; D is possibly TRBD1 (6 bases). The CDR3 is 14 residues long. Germline V gene sequence: CDR1 DFQATT, CDR2 SNEGSKA (reference sequence). V was shortened by 4 bases and J by 6 bases, with 15 bases between the two germline ends. This CDR3 reads CSATRGDGDEKLFF. The CDR3 nucleotides are TGCAGTGCTACCAGGGGAGATGGGGATGAAAAACTGTTTTTT.

The rearrangement joins TRBV20-1 to TRBJ2-5, with a tentative D call TRBD2 (6 bases). CDR1 and CDR2 (germline): DFQATT, SNEGSKA (reference sequence). The CDR3 spans 13 residues. Trimming removed 3 bases at V and 5 bases at J, with 13 bases between. CDR3 loop: CSASSPGDETQYF. CDR3 DNA: TGCAGTGCTAGTTCCCCGGGGGATGAGACCCAGTACTTC.

A remark on this clonotype: A read error may account for a junction end that differs from germline. J is TRBJ2-2 and V is TRBV24-1, with TRBD1 matching over 9 bases. The CDR3 is 16 amino acids. CDR1 and CDR2 from the germline V gene are KGHDR and SFDVKD. CDR3 nucleotide sequence: TGCGGCACCAGTGATCCACGGACAGGGGACACCGGGGAGCTGTTTTTT. Protein sequence: CGTSDPRTGDTGELFF.

The chain carries TRBV20-1 and TRBJ2-3; 9 bases map to TRBD1. There are 15 residues in the CDR3. The V gene's germline CDR1 is DFQATT and CDR2 SNEGSKA (reference sequence). Trimming at V came to 2 bases and at J to 5 bases, leaving 8 bases not matched to a gene. The CDR3 protein is CSARHWDRVGDTQYF. CDR3 coding DNA: TGCAGTGCTAGACACTGGGACAGGGTGGGAGATACGCAGTATTTT.

At least ten counts were recorded for this clonotype. This rearrangement joins TRBV6-5 to TRBJ2-3; unclear D gene. Germline lookup yields CDR1 MNHEY and CDR2 SVGAGI. The CDR3 loop spans 12 amino acids. V shed 10 bases and J shed 7 bases, with 15 bases lying between them. Here the CDR3 reads CATLGPANTQYF. The CDR3, as DNA: TGTGCCACCTTAGGACCGGCGAATACGCAGTATTTT.

This clonotype is medium-sized within its sample. The V and J genes are TRBV5-6 and TRBJ2-5; 7 bases line up with TRBD1. CDR3 length: 14 residues. Trimming took 4 bases from V and 9 from J; bases not matched to a gene: 12. Germline lookup yields CDR1 SGHDT and CDR2 YYEEEE. CDR3 in DNA: TGTGCCAGCAGCCGACCGACAGGGAAGGGGCCCCAGTACTTC. It encodes CASSRPTGKGPQYF.

This clonotype has ten or more counts. The chain has TRBV5-1 and TRBJ1-1, with D maybe TRBD1 (5 bases). CDR1 is SGHRS and CDR2 is YFSETQ in the germline V gene. Trimming took off 4 bases at V and 3 bases at J, with 10 bases between the two ends. The CDR3 contains 13 residues. DNA for the CDR3: TGCGCCAGCAGCACCCAGGGTGACACTGAAGCTTTCTTT. Protein: CASSTQGDTEAFF.

This clonotype was counted at least ten times. V gene TRBV12-3 or TRBV12-4 combines with J gene TRBJ2-1; 9 positions match TRBD2. CDR3 length: 15 residues. Unmatched junction bases numbered 8, after V lost 3 bases and J lost 8 bases. The CDR3 protein is CASSLRAGGPDEQFF. CDR3 nucleotides: TGTGCCAGCAGTTTGAGGGCGGGGGGGCCGGATGAGCAGTTCTTC.

This clonotype was picked up many times. This may arise from a read error, as a much more abundant clone is one base away. CDR3 protein: CASSSEWNTEAFF. The CDR3 DNA follows: TGTGCCAGCAGCTCCGAGTGGAACACTGAAGCTTTCTTT. The rearrangement links TRBV7-6 to TRBJ1-1; D unclear. This CDR3 spans 13 amino acids. CDR1 is SGHVS, CDR2 FNYEAQ, per germline. The V and J ends lost 4 bases and 1 base respectively, with 7 bases between them.

This clonotype was observed at least ten times. This chain joins TRBV5-1 and TRBJ2-5; 8 nucleotides match TRBD2. Trimming cost V 3 bases and J 5 bases; bases outside gene matches: 6. From germline, CDR1 is SGHRS and CDR2 YFSETQ. This CDR3 has 14 amino acids. The CDR3: CASSWGTSQETQYF. The CDR3 region has the DNA TGCGCCAGCAGCTGGGGGACTAGTCAGGAGACCCAGTACTTC.

This clonotype was seen repeatedly, ten times or more. The rearrangement joins TRBV7-9 to TRBJ2-3; D possibly corresponds to TRBD2 (5 bases). CDR1 SEHNR and CDR2 FQNEAQ come from the germline V gene (reference sequence). This CDR3 has 15 residues. V dropped 5 bases and J dropped 1 base, with 13 bases sitting between them. CDR3 nucleotide sequence: TGTGCCAGCAGCCCCCAAGGAGGCGGCACAGATACGCAGTATTTT. Translating gives CASSPQGGGTDTQYF. Looking up the rest from reference TRBV7-9 and TRBJ2-3 gives the full variable domain: DTGVSQNPRHKITKRGQNVTFRCDPISEHNRLYWYRQTLGQGPEFLTYFQNEAQLEKSRLLSDRFSAERPKGSFSTLEIQRTEQGDSAMYLCASSPQGGGTDTQYFGPGTRLTVL.

The chain has TRBV5-1 and TRBJ2-7; TRBD2 agrees at 16 bases. V was clipped by 1 base and J by 6 bases; unmatched bases: 7. The CDR3 is 17 residues long. CDR1 SGHRS and CDR2 YFSETQ come from the germline V gene. The chain's CDR3 is CASSLSGLAGGLGEQYF. As DNA, the CDR3 is TGCGCCAGCAGCTTGTCGGGACTAGCGGGGGGGCTCGGCGAGCAGTACTTC.

Ten or more counts support this clonotype. The gene calls are TRBV9 and TRBJ2-5; TRBD1 aligns across 9 bases. The CDR3 sequence is 16 residues long. Per the germline V gene, CDR1 is SGDLS and CDR2 is YYNGEE. With V trimmed by 2 bases and J by 4 bases, 9 bases remained unmatched. The CDR3 DNA reads as TGTGCCAGCAGCGTGATGGGACAGGGTGTGGGAGAGACCCAGTACTTC. This gives the protein CASSVMGQGVGETQYF.

This clonotype was detected a few times. J is TRBJ2-1 and V is TRBV20-1; 7 bases agree with TRBD1. Germline V gene data show CDR1 as DFQATT and CDR2 as SNEGSKA (reference sequence). The CDR3 has 15 amino acids. The V segment lost 6 bases and the J segment 5 bases; nucleotides outside the gene matches: 13. Written as DNA, the CDR3 is TGCAGTGCCAATGTGTTTGGGACAGCTAACAATGAGCAGTTCTTC. This gives the protein CSANVFGTANNEQFF.